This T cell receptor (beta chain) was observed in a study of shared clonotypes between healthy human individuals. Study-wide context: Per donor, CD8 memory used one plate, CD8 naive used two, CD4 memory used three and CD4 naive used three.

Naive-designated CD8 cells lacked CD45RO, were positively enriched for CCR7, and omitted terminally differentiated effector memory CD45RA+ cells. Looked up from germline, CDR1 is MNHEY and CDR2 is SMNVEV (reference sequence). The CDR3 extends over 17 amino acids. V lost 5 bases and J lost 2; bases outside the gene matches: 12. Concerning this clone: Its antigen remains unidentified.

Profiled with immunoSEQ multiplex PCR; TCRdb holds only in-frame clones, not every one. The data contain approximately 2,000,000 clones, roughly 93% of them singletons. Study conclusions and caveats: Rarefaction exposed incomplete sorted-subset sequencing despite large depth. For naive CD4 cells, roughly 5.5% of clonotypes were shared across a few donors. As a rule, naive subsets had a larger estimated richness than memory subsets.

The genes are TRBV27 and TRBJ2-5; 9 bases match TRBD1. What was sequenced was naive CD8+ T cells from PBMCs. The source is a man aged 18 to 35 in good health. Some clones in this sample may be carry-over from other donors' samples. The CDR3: CASSPTGTGHNQETQYF. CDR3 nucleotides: TGTGCCAGCAGTCCGACCGGGACAGGGCACAATCAAGAGACCCAGTACTTC.